What follows describes a single T cell receptor beta chain. The sample belongs to a study of blood T cell repertoires in COVID-19. Study information: The United States, Italy and Spain were the sources of the acute and convalescent COVID-19 samples. PBMCs, B-cell-depleted T cells, or T cells provided the cDNA or gDNA that made up the material.

Original processing methods: Researchers report that nucleated cell counts were estimated from reference gene primer amplification. Sequencing was performed with immunoSEQ multiplex PCR; in TCRdb, only in-frame clones are kept and a portion is missing. V and J calls and clone size are given by that table; D and trimming were obtained from the DNA. The table shows over 300,000 clones, with 90% occurring only once. Material: peripheral blood. The TCR was taken from a man aged 18 to 35 with active or convalescent COVID-19.

CDR3: CSVPDSGNQPQHF. CDR3 in DNA: TGCAGCGTTCCCGACAGTGGCAATCAGCCCCAGCATTTT. The V gene is TRBV29-1, the J gene TRBJ1-5; possibly TRBD1 for D (5 bases). Trimming took off 5 bases at V and 2 bases at J, with 10 bases between the two ends. This CDR3 contains 13 residues. CDR1 is SQVTM and CDR2 is ANQGSEA in the germline V gene.